The T cell receptor (beta chain) under discussion was sequenced for a study of cytomegalovirus exposure and HLA in healthy donors. Study-wide results and caveats: After further analysis at a later stage, 16,951 TCR beta sequences were associated with HLA alleles at 0.05 false discovery rate.

Worth noting for this clone: The antigen is undetermined.

Primers for the PCR totalled 60 Vbeta and 13 Jbeta. Sequencing was performed with immunoSEQ multiplex PCR; in TCRdb, only in-frame clones are kept and a portion is missing. This table has some 100,000 clones, about 74% appearing once. V lost 6 bases and J lost 1; bases outside the gene matches: 2. Germline V CDR1 and CDR2: ENHRY, SYGVKD. CDR3 length: 14 amino acids. The material sequenced was PBMCs. This chain connects TRBV10-3 to TRBJ2-3; TRBD2 matches at 9 bases. This clonotype was obtained from a woman between 18 and 29 years old in good health and CMV-seropositive. CDR3 loop: CAISRLAGTDTQYF. The CDR3 nucleotides are TGTGCCATCAGCCGACTAGCGGGCACAGATACGCAGTATTTT.